Listed below are T cell receptor beta chains from one sample, sequenced in a study of T cells in Graves' hyperthyroidism and ophthalmopathy. MiXCR, run by TCRdb on the multiplex PCR reads, gives a single entry per CDR3 protein. This table holds hundreds of thousands of distinct CDR3 sequences, roughly 21% found once. The sample comprised blood. All receptors derive from a man aged 35 to 55 with Graves' ophthalmopathy. Each CDR3 is given with its conserved first and last residue. The order of the fields is D gene, V gene, J gene, CDR3 protein. D genes are given only for firm matches.

D: NA; V: TRBV12-3/TRBV12-4; J: TRBJ2-2; CDR3: CASSPVHMNTGELFF
D: NA; V: TRBV2; J: TRBJ1-6; CDR3: CASKVGPSSYNSPLHF
D: TRBD2; V: TRBV5-1; J: TRBJ2-3; CDR3: CASSLRLAGSTDTQYF
D: TRBD1; V: TRBV11-1; J: TRBJ2-2; CDR3: CASSLIGQANTGELFF
D: NA; V: TRBV4-3; J: TRBJ1-3; CDR3: CASSQDYQNTIYF
D: TRBD2; V: TRBV20-1; J: TRBJ2-3; CDR3: CSALGLAGGGTDTQYF
D: TRBD2; V: TRBV7-9; J: TRBJ2-3; CDR3: CATLTSGRTDTQYF
D: NA; V: TRBV6-5; J: TRBJ2-5; CDR3: CASSYSGTVQETQYF
D: NA; V: TRBV12-3/TRBV12-4; J: TRBJ1-5; CDR3: CASSLSVGRGGSNQPQHF
D: TRBD1; V: TRBV24-1; J: TRBJ1-1; CDR3: CATSDHGQGRGTEAFF
D: TRBD1; V: TRBV5-5; J: TRBJ1-2; CDR3: CASSLFAGQGANGYTF
D: NA; V: TRBV19; J: TRBJ1-1; CDR3: CASSIDPSDTEAFF
D: NA; V: TRBV14; J: TRBJ1-2; CDR3: CASSLRTAGGYTF
D: NA; V: TRBV14; J: TRBJ2-7; CDR3: CASSQGPSRIYEQYF
D: NA; V: TRBV6-2/TRBV6-3; J: TRBJ2-7; CDR3: CASSYVGGAYEQYF
D: NA; V: TRBV28; J: TRBJ2-2; CDR3: CASSPPWGIAGELFF
D: TRBD1; V: TRBV6-1; J: TRBJ2-7; CDR3: CASATGGPNYEQYF
D: TRBD2; V: TRBV5-6; J: TRBJ2-7; CDR3: CASSPWTSGGPSDGYEQYF
D: NA; V: TRBV20-1; J: TRBJ2-5; CDR3: CSARFGETQYF
D: TRBD2; V: TRBV6-2/TRBV6-3; J: TRBJ2-5; CDR3: CASSYLLVAGVETQYF
D: NA; V: TRBV5-1; J: TRBJ2-3; CDR3: CASSLGGTGTDTQYF
D: NA; V: TRBV4-3; J: TRBJ2-7; CDR3: CASSQAGHRGAYEQYF
D: TRBD1; V: TRBV27; J: TRBJ2-3; CDR3: CASSMRGQGFTDTQYF
D: NA; V: TRBV7-2; J: TRBJ1-5; CDR3: CASSLGGESNQPQHF
D: TRBD1; V: TRBV12-3/TRBV12-4; J: TRBJ1-2; CDR3: CAIEPRGTAYYGYTF
D: NA; V: TRBV5-1; J: TRBJ1-5; CDR3: CASSLERPWDQPQHF
D: NA; V: TRBV2; J: TRBJ1-2; CDR3: CASSFRVDYGYTF
D: NA; V: TRBV30; J: TRBJ1-2; CDR3: CAWSVPQSYGYTF
D: TRBD1; V: TRBV5-1; J: TRBJ2-1; CDR3: CAGAPGQAAHNEQFF
D: NA; V: TRBV2; J: TRBJ2-3; CDR3: CASTSEVADTQYF
D: NA; V: TRBV12-3/TRBV12-4; J: TRBJ2-3; CDR3: CASSLVQGGISDTQYF
D: TRBD1; V: TRBV20-1; J: TRBJ1-4; CDR3: CSARDRGTNEKLFF
D: NA; V: TRBV10-1; J: TRBJ2-7; CDR3: CASSESTTPKFDEQYF
D: NA; V: TRBV6-1; J: TRBJ2-7; CDR3: CASSEGSASSYEQYF
D: TRBD2; V: TRBV20-1; J: TRBJ2-7; CDR3: CSASPFSGSYEQYF
D: TRBD2; V: TRBV30; J: TRBJ2-3; CDR3: CALSRLAGGFDTQYF
D: NA; V: TRBV6-1; J: TRBJ1-1; CDR3: CASSEIGGSEAFF
D: TRBD1; V: TRBV7-6; J: TRBJ2-7; CDR3: CASSLELRGLYEQYF
D: NA; V: TRBV9; J: TRBJ2-7; CDR3: CASSDRDAYEQYF
D: NA; V: TRBV10-3; J: TRBJ2-3; CDR3: CAISEDKDTDAQYF
D: TRBD2; V: TRBV5-1; J: TRBJ2-5; CDR3: CASSLFLRLAGTETQYF